This is a list of T cell receptor beta chains from one sample in a study of cytomegalovirus exposure and HLA in healthy donors. Measured with immunoSEQ multiplex PCR; TCRdb has only the in-frame clones, and not every one. The table records some 200,000 clones, roughly 13% of them present only once. The specimen was PBMCs. Receptor source: a man over 45 in good health and CMV-seropositive. Both conserved end residues are part of each CDR3. Fields, in order: V gene, clone size, J gene, D gene, CDR3 DNA, CDR3 protein. The D gene is left open where the match is weak. Clone size is given for some rows only: seen once, a few or many times, or a class if the clone is expanded.

TRBV27	few	TRBJ2-6	NA	TGTGCCAGCAGCCTCAGGGGGGCCAACGTCCTGACTTTC	CASSLRGANVLTF
TRBV5-6	NA	TRBJ2-3	NA	TGTGCCAGCAGCTTGGAGCGCACAGATACGCAGTATTTT	CASSLERTDTQYF
TRBV27	NA	TRBJ1-2	TRBD1	TGTGCCAGCAGTACCGACAGGGGCCGCTATGGCTACACCTTC	CASSTDRGRYGYTF
TRBV5-1	NA	TRBJ2-3	NA	TGCGCCAGCAGCTCCGAAGCGCGGAGCACAGATACGCAGTATTTT	CASSSEARSTDTQYF
TRBV2	NA	TRBJ1-5	NA	TGTGCCAGCAGTAATCACAGATACAGCAATCAGCCCCAGCATTTT	CASSNHRYSNQPQHF
TRBV11-3	NA	TRBJ2-3	TRBD2	TGTGCCAGCAGCACCGGACTAGCGGGGGGCACAGATACGCAGTATTTT	CASSTGLAGGTDTQYF
TRBV18	few	TRBJ1-1	NA	TGTGCCAGTTCACCATTTGGTCCCCTCGAGGTGGCCACTGAAGCTTTCTTT	CASSPFGPLEVATEAFF
TRBV6-1	few	TRBJ2-2	NA	TGTGCCGGCAGCCCCCGGGTCCTGAACACCGGGGAGCTGTTTTTT	CAGSPRVLNTGELFF
TRBV18	NA	TRBJ1-3	NA	TGTGCCAGCTCACCGCAGGGCATCTCTGGAAACACCATATATTTT	CASSPQGISGNTIYF
TRBV6-5	NA	TRBJ1-1	TRBD1	TGTGCCAGCAGCCTCGACAGGGTCAACACTGAAGCTTTCTTT	CASSLDRVNTEAFF
TRBV30	few	TRBJ2-1	TRBD2	TGTGCCTGGAGTGAAGCGACCCGGGGACTAGTCGTTTGGGCTGAGCAGTTCTTC	CAWSEATRGLVVWAEQFF
TRBV29-1	NA	TRBJ2-5	NA	TGCAGCGTTGGGCAGCGGATACAAGAGACCCAGTACTTC	CSVGQRIQETQYF
TRBV7-2	NA	TRBJ2-4	TRBD2	TGTGCCAGCAGCCCCCGGCGGGGGGCTGACATTCAGTACTTC	CASSPRRGADIQYF
TRBV14	few	TRBJ2-5	NA	TGTGCCAGCAGCCATCAGGGATTCGGAGAGACCCAGTACTTC	CASSHQGFGETQYF
TRBV28	NA	TRBJ1-2	TRBD1	TGTGCCAGCAGTTTAGCGACAGGGTATTCCTATGGCTACACCTTC	CASSLATGYSYGYTF
TRBV5-4	few	TRBJ2-7	TRBD1	TGTGCCAGCAGCTTAACAGGGGCCCTCTACGAGCAGTACTTC	CASSLTGALYEQYF
TRBV6-1	few	TRBJ2-2	NA	TGTGCCAGCAGTGAATTAACCCGGACCGGGGAGCTGTTTTTT	CASSELTRTGELFF
TRBV6-5	NA	TRBJ2-1	TRBD1	TGTGCCAGCAGTTACTCCGGGACAGGGGGCTACAATGAGCAGTTCTTC	CASSYSGTGGYNEQFF